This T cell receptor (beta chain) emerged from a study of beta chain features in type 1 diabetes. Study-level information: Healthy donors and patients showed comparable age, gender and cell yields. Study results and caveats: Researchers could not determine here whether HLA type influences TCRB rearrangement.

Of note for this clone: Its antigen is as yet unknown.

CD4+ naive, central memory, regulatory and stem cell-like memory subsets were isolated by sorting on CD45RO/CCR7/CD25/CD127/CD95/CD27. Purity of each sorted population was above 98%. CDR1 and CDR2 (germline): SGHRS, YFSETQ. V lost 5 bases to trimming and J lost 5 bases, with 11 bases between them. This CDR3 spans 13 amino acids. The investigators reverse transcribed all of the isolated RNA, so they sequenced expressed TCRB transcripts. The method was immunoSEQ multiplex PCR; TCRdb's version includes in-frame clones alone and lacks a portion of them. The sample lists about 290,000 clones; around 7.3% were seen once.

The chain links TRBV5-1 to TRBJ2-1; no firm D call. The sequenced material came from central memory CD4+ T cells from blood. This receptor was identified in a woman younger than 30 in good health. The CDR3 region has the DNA TGCGCCAGCAGTCAGGAACCCCACAATGAGCAGTTCTTC. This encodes CASSQEPHNEQFF.